One and the same sample provided the 7 T cell receptor beta chains below, sequenced in a study of shared clonotypes between healthy human individuals (dated by TCRdb to 2018 to 2020). The protocol used for the library was the immunoSEQ multiplex PCR assay. What TCRdb holds here is the immuneACCESS table cut down to in-frame rearrangements. Part of the clones is not present; checked against another copy, under half of the missing clones reflect an unresolved V gene, and the others are unexplained. The sample yields 2.5 million or so clones; around nine tenths were counted once. The ten most abundant clones make up roughly 0.15% of the sample. The sequencing input was naive CD4+ T cells sorted from blood. The intended sense of this specimen's cell subset or site label: CD45RA+ positively selected. The receptors shown here come from a man younger than 30 in good health.

The CDR3 DNA reads TGTGCCAGCTCACCCGCGGGACTAGCGGGAGAGGATGAGCAGTTCTTC. Residues: CASSPAGLAGEDEQFF. The chain recombines TRBV18 with TRBJ2-1, with 14 nucleotides matching TRBD2. V shed 3 bases and J 8 bases; nucleotides not matched to a gene: 6. The CDR3 sequence is 16 residues long. The germline V gene has CDR1 KGHSH and CDR2 LQKENI.

The chain is built from TRBV7-2 and TRBJ1-6; perhaps TRBD1 as D (5 bases). Germline V gene sequence: CDR1 SGHTA, CDR2 FQGNSA. CDR3 length: 15 amino acids. V was pared by 4 bases and J by 3 bases, with 10 bases between. CDR3 in DNA: TGTGCCAGCAGCTCCGGACACAACTATAATTCACCCCTCCACTTT. This sequence encodes CASSSGHNYNSPLHF.

In regard to this clone: The identical CDR3 is also encoded by other nucleotide sequences in the sample. V is TRBV5-1 and J is TRBJ2-1; 14 positions match TRBD2. J gave up 6 bases and V 4 bases, and 3 bases lay outside the gene matches. Germline V CDR1 and CDR2: SGHRS, YFSETQ. CDR3 length: 15 amino acids. Here the CDR3 DNA reads TGCGCCAGCAGCCAGGGACTAGCGGGGGCCAATGAGCAGTTCTTC. Translating gives CASSQGLAGANEQFF.

This chain joins TRBV6-6 and TRBJ1-5; D perhaps matches TRBD1 (6 bases). V shed 7 bases and J shed 5 bases, with 15 bases lying between them. Germline CDR1 is MNHNY and CDR2 is SVGAGI (reference sequence). The CDR3 extends over 14 amino acids. DNA of the CDR3: TGTGCCAGCACCGCGGACAGCCTATATCAGCCCCAGCATTTT. Translating gives CASTADSLYQPQHF.

This sequence joins TRBV5-6 and TRBJ1-1; the match to TRBD1 covers 8 bases. CDR1 is SGHDT, CDR2 YYEEEE, per germline. V gave up 5 bases and J gave up 4 bases; unmatched junction bases: 4. The CDR3 sequence is 13 residues long. The CDR3 reads CASSRQGATEAFF. CDR3 in DNA: TGTGCCAGCAGTCGGCAGGGGGCCACTGAAGCTTTCTTT.

V is TRBV29-1 and J is TRBJ1-1; D is perhaps TRBD1 (6 bases). V gave up 5 bases and J gave up 6 bases, with 25 bases separating them. The CDR3 has 16 amino acids. CDR1 is SQVTM, CDR2 ANQGSEA, per germline. CDR3 loop: CSVTKAFGGPKAEAFF. The CDR3 coding sequence is TGCAGCGTTACGAAGGCGTTCGGGGGGCCGAAGGCTGAAGCTTTCTTT.

The chain carries TRBV5-1 and TRBJ2-7, with D hard to call. Germline CDR1 and CDR2: SGHRS and YFSETQ. Trimming cost V 2 bases and J 5 bases, with 14 bases left between them. This CDR3 is built from 14 residues. The CDR3 protein is CASSLRTDRDEQYF. CDR3 sequence (DNA): TGCGCCAGCAGCTTACGGACGGATCGAGACGAGCAGTACTTC.